The T cell receptor (beta chain) under discussion was sequenced for a study of cytomegalovirus exposure and HLA in healthy donors. PCR used 60 Vbeta primers and 13 Jbeta primers. The protocol was immunoSEQ multiplex PCR, while the TCRdb copy is restricted to in-frame clones and leaves out a portion. The table records tens of thousands of clones, 72% of them present only once. The V gene lost 6 bases and the J gene lost 5 bases, with 13 bases spanning the gap. In germline, CDR1 is KGHSH, CDR2 LQKENI. This CDR3 has 13 residues. Sequencing was done on a sample of PBMCs. This sequence originates from a woman aged 45-65 years in good health and CMV-seronegative. This chain uses TRBV18 with TRBJ2-5; the D is unclear. CDR3 bases: TGTGCCAGCTCGCCGCAGACCGGGGAGACCCAGTACTTC. Amino acids: CASSPQTGETQYF. Combining the CDR3 with reference TRBV18 and TRBJ2-5 gives the whole variable domain NAGVMQNPRHLVRRRGQEARLRCSPMKGHSHVYWYRQLPEEGLKFMVYLQKENIIDESGMPKERFSAEFPKEGPSILRIQQVVRGDSAAYFCASSPQTGETQYFGPGTRLLVL.